One sample yielded the 7 T cell receptor beta chains listed below, sequenced in a study of long-term antiretroviral therapy in people with HIV. Survey level was the resolution at which the v3.0 immunoSEQ assay ran. Here immunoSEQ multiplex PCR was the method, and the copy in TCRdb shows in-frame clones only, minus some. This table holds 40,000 to 60,000 clones, about 86% found once. Sequences were derived from unsorted PBMCs, sampled 0.8 years after starting antiretroviral therapy. The receptors were sampled from a woman aged 18-30 years with HIV.

The rearrangement joins TRBV5-1 to TRBJ2-7, with D maybe TRBD1 (6 bases). The CDR3 runs 19 residues. CDR1 SGHRS and CDR2 YFSETQ come from the germline V gene. With 0 bases removed from V and 1 base from J, the gap between germline ends came to 23 bases. CDR3 residues: CASSLAALRGTPLSYEQYF. DNA of the CDR3: TGCGCCAGCAGCTTGGCGGCCCTAAGGGGGACCCCCTTATCCTACGAGCAGTACTTC.

The V gene is TRBV28, the J gene TRBJ2-5; 14 bases match TRBD2. Per germline, CDR1 MDHEN and CDR2 SYDVKM. Trimming cost V 7 bases and J 5 bases; bases outside gene matches: 9. CDR3 size: 16 residues. The CDR3 DNA sequence: TGTGCCAGCATTCCCGGGACTAGCGGGGGCCGGGAGACCCAGTACTTC. As protein: CASIPGTSGGRETQYF. Combining the CDR3 with reference TRBV28 and TRBJ2-5 gives the whole variable domain DVKVTQSSRYLVKRTGEKVFLECVQDMDHENMFWYRQDPGLGLRLIYFSYDVKMKEKGDIPEGYSVSREKKERFSLILESASTNQTSMYLCASIPGTSGGRETQYFGPGTRLLVL.

The chain employs TRBV5-4 and TRBJ2-7; D remains unclear. The CDR3 spans 15 residues. Germline V lookup: CDR1 SGHNT, CDR2 YYREEE (reference sequence). Trimming stripped 2 bases from V and 2 bases from J, with 14 bases between. The CDR3 DNA follows: TGTGCCAGCAGCTTCTCACCGGGTCTACCCTACGAGCAGTACTTC. It is translated as CASSFSPGLPYEQYF.

CDR3 loop: CASSLGGQNSGANVLTF. DNA of the CDR3: TGTGCCAGCAGCCTAGGGGGACAAAACTCTGGGGCCAACGTCCTGACTTTC. The chain employs TRBV5-4 and TRBJ2-6, with a weak D call TRBD1 (6 bases). V dropped 4 bases and J dropped 0 bases, with 14 bases sitting between them. CDR3 length: 17 residues. Germline lookup yields CDR1 SGHNT and CDR2 YYREEE (reference sequence).

V and J are TRBV27 and TRBJ2-3; a possible D gene is TRBD1 (5 bases). CDR3 length: 13 amino acids. V lost 3 bases and J lost 4, with 8 bases in between. CDR1 is MNHEY and CDR2 is SMNVEV in the germline V gene (reference sequence). For the CDR3, the DNA is TGTGCCAGCAGTTTCAGGGTCGCAGATACGCAGTATTTT. Its protein is CASSFRVADTQYF.

The gene calls are TRBV5-4 and TRBJ2-5; 13 nucleotides line up with TRBD2. CDR3 length: 17 residues. CDR1 SGHNT and CDR2 YYREEE come from the germline V gene (reference sequence). The junction had 11 bases not matched to a gene; V was cut back by 4 bases and J by 5 bases. In DNA, the CDR3 is TGTGCCAGCAGCGCCCTCGGACTAGCGGGAGCCCGGGAGACCCAGTACTTC. Residues: CASSALGLAGARETQYF. The variable domain in full, completed from reference TRBV5-4 and TRBJ2-5, reads ETGVTQSPTHLIKTRGQQVTLRCSSQSGHNTVSWYQQALGQGPQFIFQYYREEENGRGNFPPRFSGLQFPNYSSELNVNALELDDSALYLCASSALGLAGARETQYFGPGTRLLVL.

The chain has TRBV10-1 and TRBJ2-1; 12 bases are a match to TRBD2. CDR1 is WNHNN, CDR2 SYGVQD, per germline (reference sequence). This CDR3 is 18 amino acids long. Trimming cost V 5 bases and J 0 bases; bases outside gene matches: 8. The CDR3 sequence: CASSKILAGGSSYNEQFF. CDR3 nucleotides: TGCGCCAGCAGTAAGATACTAGCGGGAGGATCCTCCTACAATGAGCAGTTCTTC.